Listed below are T cell receptor beta chains from one sample, sequenced in a study of cytomegalovirus exposure and HLA in healthy donors. Profiled with immunoSEQ multiplex PCR; TCRdb holds only in-frame clones, not every one. The sample has about 150,000 clones; more than 70% are singletons. Material: PBMCs. The receptors were gathered from a woman in her thirties or forties in good health and CMV-seronegative. Each CDR3 is given with its conserved first and last residue.

J	V	CDR3
TRBJ1-6	TRBV19	CASSMFQGGWSPLHF
TRBJ2-3	TRBV19	CASAAGADTDTQYF
TRBJ1-5	TRBV30	CAWEQGLNQPQHF
TRBJ2-5	TRBV18	CASSRDRVETQYF
TRBJ1-1	TRBV7-9	CASSLLDIANTEAFF
TRBJ1-4	TRBV28	CASSPTGQVNEKLFF
TRBJ2-1	TRBV28	CASSPFVVRRSYNEQFF
TRBJ1-5	TRBV6-5	CASSLTGNQPQHF
TRBJ1-5	TRBV19	CASRGLAGGQPQHF
TRBJ1-1	TRBV10-1	CANEIGKLSNTEAFF
TRBJ1-5	TRBV28	CASSLAGRPEQPQHF
TRBJ1-2	TRBV5-4	CASSLVRGGGYTF
TRBJ1-1	TRBV18	CASSPSHGEEAFF
TRBJ2-2	TRBV2	CASYPPGQRNTGELFF
TRBJ1-1	TRBV2	CASSADRGQAEAFF
TRBJ1-5	TRBV10-3	CAIRLDRDQPQHF
TRBJ2-7	TRBV18	CASSSGDGTYEQYF
TRBJ2-7	TRBV6-6	CASSYFPTQYEQYF
TRBJ2-3	TRBV7-9	CTSFSNTDTQYF
TRBJ1-1	TRBV7-9	CASRSDRVNTEAFF
TRBJ2-1	TRBV6-4	CASSDSTAGVDEQFF
TRBJ2-4	TRBV11-2	CASSLGYRGTIRNIQYF
TRBJ1-2	TRBV27	CATTAMTGRDGYTF
TRBJ2-1	TRBV5-1	CASSREGTYNEQFF
TRBJ2-7	TRBV27	CASSLGLAGGRVYEQYF
TRBJ2-7	TRBV5-1	CASSLQHVYYEQYF
TRBJ1-6	TRBV2	CASMGQGVVVYNSPLHF
TRBJ2-7	TRBV21-1	CASSNGTTGYRYEQYF
TRBJ2-3	TRBV19	CASSMRGLAGGPKDTQYF
TRBJ1-1	TRBV2	CASKETGNTEAFF
TRBJ2-7	TRBV12-5	CASGLVLGLRQGDNEQYF
TRBJ2-6	TRBV19	CASSLRAGANVLTF
TRBJ1-1	TRBV28	CASSLMRAHTEAFF
TRBJ2-5	TRBV6-1	CASKWTLGSGTQYF